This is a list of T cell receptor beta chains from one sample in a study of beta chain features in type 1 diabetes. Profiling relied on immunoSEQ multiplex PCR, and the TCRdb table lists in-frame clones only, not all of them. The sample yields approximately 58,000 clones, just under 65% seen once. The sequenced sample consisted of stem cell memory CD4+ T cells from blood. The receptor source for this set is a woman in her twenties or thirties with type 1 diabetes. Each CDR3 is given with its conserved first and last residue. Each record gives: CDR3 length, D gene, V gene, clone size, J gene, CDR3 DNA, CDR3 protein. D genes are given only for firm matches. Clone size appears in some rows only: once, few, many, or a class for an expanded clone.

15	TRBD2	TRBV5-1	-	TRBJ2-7	TGCGCCAGCAGCCAGGTGGTAGCGGGGAACTACGAGCAGTACTTC	CASSQVVAGNYEQYF
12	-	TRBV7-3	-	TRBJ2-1	TGTGCCAGCAGCTCTAACTACAATGAGCAGTTCTTC	CASSSNYNEQFF
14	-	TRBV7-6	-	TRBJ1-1	TGTGCCAGCAGCGCAGCATCGCGGGGGAGGGAAGCTTTCTTT	CASSAASRGREAFF
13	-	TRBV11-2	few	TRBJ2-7	TGTGCCAGCAGCCCCGGACATACCTACGAGCAGTACTTC	CASSPGHTYEQYF
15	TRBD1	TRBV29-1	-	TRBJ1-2	TGCAGCGTGGCCGGGACAGGGGGTTCTCCAGGCGGCTACACCTTC	CSVAGTGGSPGGYTF
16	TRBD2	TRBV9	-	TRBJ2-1	TGTGCCAGCAGCAATCGAGCGGGAGGGCCGGGTAGTGAGCAGTTCTTC	CASSNRAGGPGSEQFF
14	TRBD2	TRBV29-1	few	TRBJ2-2	TGCAGCGTTGTGGGGACTAGCAACACCGGGGAGCTGTTTTTT	CSVVGTSNTGELFF
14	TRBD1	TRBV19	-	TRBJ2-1	TGTGCCACTAAGGGACAGGGTGAGTGGAATGAGCAGTTCTTC	CATKGQGEWNEQFF
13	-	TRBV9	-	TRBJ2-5	TGTGCCAGCAGCGTATTCGAGGCAGAGACCCAGTACTTC	CASSVFEAETQYF
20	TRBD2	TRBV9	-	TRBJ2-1	TGTGCCAGCAGCGTAGATCCCTTTAAGAGCTCTAGCGGGGTCAACAATGAGCAGTTCTTC	CASSVDPFKSSSGVNNEQFF
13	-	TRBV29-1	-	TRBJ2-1	TGCAGCGTTGAAGAATCCGCCTACAATGAGCAGTTCTTC	CSVEESAYNEQFF
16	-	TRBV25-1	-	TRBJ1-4	TGTGCCAGCAGTGAATTCCGACAGCTCGCTAATGAAAAACTGTTTTTT	CASSEFRQLANEKLFF
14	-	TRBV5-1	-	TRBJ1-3	TGCGCCAGCAGCTACGGGTTCTCTGGAAACACCATATATTTT	CASSYGFSGNTIYF
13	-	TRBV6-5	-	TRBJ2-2	TGTGCCAGCAGTTCACCCGCGGCCGGGGAGCTGTTTTTT	CASSSPAAGELFF
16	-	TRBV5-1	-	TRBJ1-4	TGCGCCAGCAGCTCTGATAACAGGATCACTAATGAAAAACTGTTTTTT	CASSSDNRITNEKLFF
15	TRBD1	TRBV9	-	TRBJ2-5	TGTGCCAGCAGCGGTGACAGGGGCCCATCCGAGACCCAGTACTTC	CASSGDRGPSETQYF
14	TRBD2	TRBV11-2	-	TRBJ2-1	TGTGCCAGCAGCTTGGGACTAGCTGCCAATGAGCAGTTCTTC	CASSLGLAANEQFF
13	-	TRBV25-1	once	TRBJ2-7	TGTGCCAGCAGCAGGGGAAGCTCCTACGAGCAGTACTTC	CASSRGSSYEQYF
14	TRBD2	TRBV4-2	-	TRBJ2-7	TGTGCCAGCAGCCCCAGACTAGCGGGAGGCGAGCAGTACTTC	CASSPRLAGGEQYF
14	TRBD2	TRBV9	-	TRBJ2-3	TGTGCCAGCAGCGTAGAACTAGCGGGACGTACGCAGTATTTT	CASSVELAGRTQYF
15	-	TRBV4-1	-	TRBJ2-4	TGCGCCAGCAGCCAACACGGGGTAGCCAAAAACATTCAGTACTTC	CASSQHGVAKNIQYF
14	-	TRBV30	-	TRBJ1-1	TGTGCCTGCCCGGGCGGGGCAGCGAACACTGAAGCTTTCTTT	CACPGGAANTEAFF
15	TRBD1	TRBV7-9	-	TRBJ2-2	TGTGCCAGCACCGGGACAGGAAGGAACACCGGGGAGCTGTTTTTT	CASTGTGRNTGELFF
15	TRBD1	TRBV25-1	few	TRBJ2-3	TGTGCCAGCAGCAATACAGGGGGCGCATCAGATACGCAGTATTTT	CASSNTGGASDTQYF
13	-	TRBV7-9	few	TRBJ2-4	TGTGCCAGCAACCCCGCGGGGAAAAACATTCAGTACTTC	CASNPAGKNIQYF
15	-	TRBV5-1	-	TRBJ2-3	TGCGCCAGCAGAGATCCTAGCCGTGACACAGATACGCAGTATTTT	CASRDPSRDTDTQYF
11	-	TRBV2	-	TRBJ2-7	TGTGCCAGCAGGGAAGGGACAGAGCAGTACTTC	CASREGTEQYF
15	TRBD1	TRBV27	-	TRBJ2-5	TGTGCCAGCAGTCCCCGACAGGGATGGAAGGAGACCCAGTACTTC	CASSPRQGWKETQYF
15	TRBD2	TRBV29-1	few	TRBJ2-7	TGCAGCGTGGGGGGTAGCGGGAGCCTCTCCTACGAGCAGTACTTC	CSVGGSGSLSYEQYF
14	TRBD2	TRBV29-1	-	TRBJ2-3	TGCAGCGTTGAAACTAGCGGGATAACAGATACGCAGTATTTT	CSVETSGITDTQYF
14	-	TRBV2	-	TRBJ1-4	TGTGCCAGCAGTTCTGGACAGTCTAATGAAAAACTGTTTTTT	CASSSGQSNEKLFF
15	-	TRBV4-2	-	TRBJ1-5	TGTGCCAGCAGCCAAGAGGCCAAGAACAATCAGCCCCAGCATTTT	CASSQEAKNNQPQHF
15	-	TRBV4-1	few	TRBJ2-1	TGCGCCAGCAGCCAAGACAGGGGACCCTACAATGAGCAGTTCTTC	CASSQDRGPYNEQFF
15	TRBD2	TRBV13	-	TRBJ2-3	TGTGCCAGCAGCCGCACTCTAGCGGTCACAGATACGCAGTATTTT	CASSRTLAVTDTQYF
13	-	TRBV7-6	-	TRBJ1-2	TGTGCCAGCAGCTTCCCGGGTTTCTATGGCTACACCTTC	CASSFPGFYGYTF
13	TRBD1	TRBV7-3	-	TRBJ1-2	TGTGCCAGCAGTCCCGGACAGGGCTATGGCTACACCTTC	CASSPGQGYGYTF
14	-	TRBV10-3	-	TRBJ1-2	TGTGCCATCACTCCCCAAACAACAGCGGAGGGCTACACCTTC	CAITPQTTAEGYTF
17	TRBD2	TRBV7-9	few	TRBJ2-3	TGTGCCAGCAGCTACGGGACTAGTGAACCTAGCACAGATACGCAGTATTTT	CASSYGTSEPSTDTQYF
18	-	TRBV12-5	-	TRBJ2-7	TGTGCTAGTGGTTTGGTACTAAGTGGGTCCCCCCCCTCATACGAGCAGTACTTC	CASGLVLSGSPPSYEQYF
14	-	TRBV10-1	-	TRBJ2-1	TGCGCCAGCAGCCCCACTGTGGGAGTGGATGAGCAGTTCTTC	CASSPTVGVDEQFF
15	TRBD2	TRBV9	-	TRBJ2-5	TGTGCCAGCAGCGTATTAGCGGGAGGGATAGAGACCCAGTACTTC	CASSVLAGGIETQYF
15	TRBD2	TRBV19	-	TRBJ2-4	TGTGCCAGTAGTACGTTTAGTAGCGGGAGGGACATTCAGTACTTC	CASSTFSSGRDIQYF
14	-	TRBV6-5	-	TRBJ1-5	TGTGCCAGCAGTTACGGAGGTAGCAATCAGCCCCAGCATTTT	CASSYGGSNQPQHF
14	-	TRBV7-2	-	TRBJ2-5	TGTGCCAGCAGCTTAGGGACTGCCCAAGAGACCCAGTACTTC	CASSLGTAQETQYF
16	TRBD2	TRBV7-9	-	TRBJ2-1	TGTGCCAGCAGCACAGGACTAGCGGGATCAAATGATGAGCAGTTCTTC	CASSTGLAGSNDEQFF
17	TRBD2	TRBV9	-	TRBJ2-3	TGTGCCAGCAGCGTAGAAGGCGGGAGGGCCCCGGAAGATACGCAGTATTTT	CASSVEGGRAPEDTQYF
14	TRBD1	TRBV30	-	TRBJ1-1	TGTGCCTGGAGTCCCGGACAGGGGGAAACCCGAGCTTTCTTT	CAWSPGQGETRAFF
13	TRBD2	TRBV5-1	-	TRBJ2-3	TGCGCCAGCAGCTTACTAGCGGCAGATACGCAGTATTTT	CASSLLAADTQYF
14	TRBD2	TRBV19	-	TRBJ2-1	TGTGCCAGTCTTAGCGGGAGGGCCTACAATGAGCAGTTCTTC	CASLSGRAYNEQFF
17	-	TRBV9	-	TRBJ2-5	TGTGCCAGCAGCGTAGCGCCCGACAGGGACTCCCTAGGGGCCCAGTACTTC	CASSVAPDRDSLGAQYF
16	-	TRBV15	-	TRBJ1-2	TGTGCCACCAGCAGGCCCGTCGGGGGGCGTTTCGGTGGCTACACCTTC	CATSRPVGGRFGGYTF
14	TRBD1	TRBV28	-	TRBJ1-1	TGTGCCAGCAGGGAGCAGACAGGGGGGACTGAAGCTTTCTTT	CASREQTGGTEAFF
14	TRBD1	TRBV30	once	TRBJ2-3	TGTGCCTGGAGAAACAGGGGAGGCACAGATACGCAGTATTTT	CAWRNRGGTDTQYF
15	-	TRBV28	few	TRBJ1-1	TGTGCCAGCAGTTTGGGGAGCAGCCTAAACACTGAAGCTTTCTTT	CASSLGSSLNTEAFF
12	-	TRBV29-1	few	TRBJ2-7	TGCAGCGTTGAAGAAGGAGCCTACGAGCAGTACTTC	CSVEEGAYEQYF
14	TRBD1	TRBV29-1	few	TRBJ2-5	TGCAGCGCCAGGGGGACCTTAAGGGGAGAGACCCAGTACTTC	CSARGTLRGETQYF
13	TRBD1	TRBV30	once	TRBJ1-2	TGTGCCTGGAGTCTTACAGGGGATAATGGCTACACCTTC	CAWSLTGDNGYTF
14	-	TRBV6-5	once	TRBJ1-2	TGTGCCAGCACCCCTTATCGGGGATCCTATGGCTACACCTTC	CASTPYRGSYGYTF
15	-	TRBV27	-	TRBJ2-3	TGTGCCAGCAGTTTATTCAGGGGGGGCACAGATACGCAGTATTTT	CASSLFRGGTDTQYF